This T cell receptor beta chain came from a study of CD8 T cells in ankylosing spondylitis (TCRdb year 2017). General notes on the study: The study set out to find disease-linked TCR variants by profiling T cell receptor beta repertoires in ankylosing spondylitis patients and healthy donors. The full study cohort comprised 25 ankylosing spondylitis patients and about a hundred healthy donors. Peripheral blood was sampled, and synovial fluid was also collected from ankylosing spondylitis patients.

Study-wide conclusions, independent of this receptor: Some TCR beta motif variants had previously been reported in synovial fluid and blood of reactive arthritis patients, which suggested common disease-initiation mechanisms. The disease-linked clones were reported to be significantly enriched in matched synovial fluid samples from ankylosing spondylitis patients. Blood from ankylosing spondylitis patients appeared to be characterized by a TCR beta motif composed of eight or nine highly homologous amino acid variants. The disease-linked clones showed a CD8+ phenotype and occurred at relatively low frequencies in peripheral blood.

Instrument used: Illumina HiSeq 2500. TCR beta libraries were prepared by quantitative 5'-RACE with molecular barcodes. Per the authors' processing: Disease-linked TCR variants were identified with a new computational method built on a probabilistic model of VDJ rearrangement. In TCRdb, the public reads were trimmed at Q25 with fastp and aligned with MiXCR, with productive beta chains retained. A single entry per CDR3 protein holds the most common genes and DNA from its merged rows. These V and J calls derive from TCRdb rather than the authors' analysis. Present in this sample are fewer than 80,000 distinct CDR3 sequences, roughly 5.3% of which were seen just once. Clones ranked in the top ten supply over 2% of the sample. With regard to this clonotype: It lacks a known antigen. Germline and junction disagree at one end, which may indicate a read error.

The germline V gene gives CDR1 as MNHNS and CDR2 as SASEGT. The CDR3 contains 13 residues, cysteine and phenylalanine counted. Only the CDR3 DNA stays, 39 bases, in frame from base 1. The V and J segments used are TRBV6-1 and TRBJ1-1; the D gene is perhaps TRBD1, on 6 matching bases. This TCR was sampled from a male donor with ankylosing spondylitis or in good health (not recorded which). Sequencing was carried out using blood, either unsorted or a sorted T cell fraction (not recorded which). The nucleotides read TGTGTCAGCAGTGAAACTAGGGACAATGAAGCTTTCTTT. Its protein is CVSSETRDNEAFF.